Each of the 9 T cell receptor beta chains below was sequenced from the same sample in a study of cytomegalovirus exposure and HLA in healthy donors (dated by TCRdb to 2016 to 2017). Preparation of the library involved the immunoSEQ multiplex PCR assay. For the multiplex PCR, a mixture combining 60 forward primers for TCR Vbeta segments and 13 reverse primers for TCR Jbeta segments was used. TCRdb retrieved this table from immuneACCESS and kept in-frame rearrangements only. Not all clones are present; in checked studies, unresolved V genes account for under half, and no reason is known for the remainder. For this sample the table gives roughly 120,000 clones, of which 73% were detected only once. Of the sample, approximately 4.8% falls within the top ten clones. Specimen: PBMCs. All receptors come from a man aged 60-69 years in good health and CMV-seropositive.

The CDR3 region is CASSLDRGPKQPQHF. DNA of the CDR3: TGCGCCAGCAGCCTTGACAGGGGGCCTAAGCAGCCCCAGCATTTT. The chain recombines TRBV5-1 with TRBJ1-5; TRBD1 agrees at 10 bases. The V segment lost 4 bases and the J segment 7 bases; nucleotides outside the gene matches: 8. Germline V gene sequence: CDR1 SGHRS, CDR2 YFSETQ. The CDR3 loop spans 15 amino acids.

The V and J genes are TRBV7-9 and TRBJ2-5, with TRBD1 as a possible D gene (5 bases). The J call is uncertain, as TRBJ2-7 better fits the DNA end. Germline V lookup: CDR1 SEHNR, CDR2 FQNEAQ (reference sequence). The CDR3 has 15 amino acids. CDR3 in DNA: TGTGCCAGCAGCTTAGGCGAGGACACGTCCTACGAGCAGTACTTC. Its protein is CASSLGEDTSYEQYF.

This clone was recorded only once. This chain uses TRBV27 with TRBJ2-5; 9 bases align to TRBD1. V trimming: 2 bases; J trimming: 5 bases; junction bases outside the gene matches: 3. CDR1 and CDR2 from the germline V gene are MNHEY and SMNVEV (reference sequence). The CDR3 extends over 14 amino acids. The CDR3 region has the DNA TGTGCCAGCAGTTTAACAGGGGGCGCCGAGACCCAGTACTTC. Amino acid sequence: CASSLTGGAETQYF.

The sample holds one count of this clone. The chain couples TRBV7-9 to TRBJ1-1; D is uncertain. Germline V gives CDR1 SEHNR, CDR2 FQNEAQ (reference sequence). V dropped 8 bases and J dropped 5 bases, with 12 bases sitting between them. The CDR3 sequence is 12 residues long. This chain's CDR3 is CASAREYTEAFF. Written as DNA, the CDR3 is TGTGCCAGCGCGAGGGAGTATACTGAAGCTTTCTTT.

CDR3 sequence: CASSYGAGVGGYTF. The CDR3 DNA follows: TGTGCCAGCAGCTACGGGGCAGGGGTCGGTGGCTACACCTTC. The genes are TRBV14 and TRBJ1-2; D is perhaps TRBD1 (6 bases). The germline CDR1 and CDR2 sequences are SGHDN and FVKESK. Trimming shortened V by 5 bases and J by 7 bases, and 17 bases separated the two germline ends. CDR3 length: 14 amino acids.

This clone is a singleton in its sample. The chain joins TRBV28 to TRBJ2-7; possibly TRBD1 for D (5 bases). V was cut by 9 bases and J by 0 bases, with 12 bases left in between. Germline V lookup: CDR1 MDHEN, CDR2 SYDVKM. The length of the CDR3 is 13 residues. The CDR3 DNA sequence: TGTGCCAGTACTGACAGTAGCTCCTACGAGCAGTACTTC. Translated: CASTDSSSYEQYF.

V gene TRBV28 combines with J gene TRBJ1-2; 8 positions agree with TRBD1. Looked up from germline, CDR1 is MDHEN and CDR2 is SYDVKM. J was trimmed by 3 bases and V by 4 bases; bases with no gene match: 4. The CDR3 loop spans 14 amino acids. For the CDR3, the DNA is TGTGCCAGCAGTTGGACAGGGACAGACTATGGCTACACCTTC. Translated: CASSWTGTDYGYTF.

The CDR3 spells CAWSLKPHTIYF. The CDR3 bases are TGTGCCTGGAGCCTGAAGCCGCACACCATATATTTT. The chain is built from TRBV30 and TRBJ1-3; D is undetermined. In germline, CDR1 is GTSNPN, CDR2 SVGIG (reference sequence). Trimming pared 3 bases from V and 8 bases from J, leaving 11 bases between. The CDR3 contains 12 residues.

This chain uses TRBV5-6 with TRBJ2-5, with D tentatively TRBD2 (7 bases). This CDR3 comprises 15 residues. Deletions cut 4 bases from V and 5 bases from J, with 18 bases between. Looked up from germline, CDR1 is SGHDT and CDR2 is YYEEEE. The CDR3 protein is CASSGLRGAGETQYF. Written as DNA, the CDR3 is TGTGCCAGCAGCGGCTTACGGGGGGCGGGGGAGACCCAGTACTTC.